This TCR beta chain was observed in a study of T cell repertoires in cytomegalovirus infection. This clonotype appeared a single time. Its antigen is undetermined. Trimming stripped 1 base from V and 9 bases from J, with 19 bases between. The CDR3 has 16 residues. Germline CDR1 and CDR2: SGHTA and FQGNSA. Each CDR3 protein is one row after TCRdb ran MiXCR on the reads. The sample includes roughly 100,000 distinct CDR3 sequences, about 40% of them seen just once. Study outcomes and limitations: Ex vivo responses were dominated by HLA-C-restricted CMV-specific TCR beta clonotypes.

The chain links TRBV7-2 to TRBJ1-5; a weak D match, TRBD1 (5 bases). The specimen comprised CD8+ T cells from cultured PBMCs, sampled from culture after CMV antigen stimulation. The sequence was collected from a human donor in good health (CMV status not recorded). Some clones in this sample may be carry-over from other donors' samples. CDR3 loop: CASSLEPWGSSTPQHF. CDR3 in DNA: TGTGCCAGCAGCTTAGAACCATGGGGGAGTAGCACGCCCCAGCATTTT.